The 5 T cell receptor beta chains in this list originate from one sample, sequenced in a study of T cell repertoires in cytomegalovirus infection. TCRdb itself ran the reads through MiXCR, one entry per CDR3 protein. The data show around 450,000 distinct CDR3 sequences, 11% seen once. The specimen was PBMCs. The receptors come from a human donor in good health (CMV status not recorded). Some clones in this sample may be carry-over from other donors' samples.

This clonotype was counted many times. This chain joins TRBV3-1 and TRBJ2-7; 7 nucleotides line up with TRBD2. V trimming: 2 bases; J trimming: 3 bases; junction bases outside the gene matches: 4. Germline V gives CDR1 LGHDT, CDR2 YNNKEL (reference sequence). This CDR3 is built from 14 residues. CDR3 loop: CASSQKPSGYEQYF. The CDR3 DNA is TGTGCCAGCAGCCAAAAACCTAGCGGCTACGAGCAGTACTTC.

This clonotype was seen ten or more times. The CDR3 coding sequence is TGTGCCAGCAGTGGACTACTAACCTCCACAGATACGCAGTATTTT. This translates into CASSGLLTSTDTQYF. The chain carries TRBV6-6 and TRBJ2-3; D perhaps matches TRBD2 (6 bases). This CDR3 is built from 15 residues. V shed 5 bases and J shed 2 bases, with 14 bases lying between them. Germline V lookup: CDR1 MNHNY, CDR2 SVGAGI (reference sequence).

This clonotype was observed at least ten times. The rearrangement links TRBV20-1 to TRBJ2-2, with D possibly being TRBD1 (6 bases). This CDR3 has 15 residues. Deletions cut 2 bases from V and 1 base from J, with 11 bases between. Germline V CDR1 and CDR2: DFQATT, SNEGSKA (reference sequence). The chain's CDR3 is CSARIQGMNTGELFF. The CDR3 region has the DNA TGCAGTGCTAGAATTCAGGGGATGAACACCGGGGAGCTGTTTTTT.

Ten or more counts support this clonotype. This chain links TRBV27 with TRBJ2-1; 11 positions agree with TRBD2. This CDR3 spans 16 amino acids. Germline-derived CDR1 and CDR2 are MNHEY and SMNVEV (reference sequence). V was pared by 5 bases and J by 12 bases, with 15 bases of the junction left unmatched. As DNA, the CDR3 is TGTGCCAGCAGTACCGAACTAGCGGGAGTTCTTGGGAGGCAGTTCTTC. It codes for CASSTELAGVLGRQFF.

This clonotype was recorded at least ten times. The rearrangement uses TRBV27 and TRBJ1-1, with D possibly matching TRBD1 (5 bases). The V end lost 5 bases, the J end lost 4 bases, and 11 bases lay between the germline ends. The CDR3 has 13 amino acids. Germline assignment: CDR1 MNHEY and CDR2 SMNVEV (reference sequence). The CDR3 DNA reads as TGTGCCAGCAGTGGGACGAGGGGCACTGAAGCTTTCTTT. Its protein product is CASSGTRGTEAFF.